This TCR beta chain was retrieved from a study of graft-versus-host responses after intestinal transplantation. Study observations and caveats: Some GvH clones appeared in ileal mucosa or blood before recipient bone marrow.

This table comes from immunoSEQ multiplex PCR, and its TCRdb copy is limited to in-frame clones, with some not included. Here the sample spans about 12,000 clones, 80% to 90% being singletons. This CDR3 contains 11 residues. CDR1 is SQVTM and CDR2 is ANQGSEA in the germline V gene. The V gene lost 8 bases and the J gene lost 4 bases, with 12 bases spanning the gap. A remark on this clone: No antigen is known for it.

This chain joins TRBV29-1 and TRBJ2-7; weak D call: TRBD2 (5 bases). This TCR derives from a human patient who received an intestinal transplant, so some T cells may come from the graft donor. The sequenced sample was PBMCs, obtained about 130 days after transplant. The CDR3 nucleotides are TGCAGCTACTCGAGGGAATACGAGCAGTACTTC. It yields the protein CSYSREYEQYF.